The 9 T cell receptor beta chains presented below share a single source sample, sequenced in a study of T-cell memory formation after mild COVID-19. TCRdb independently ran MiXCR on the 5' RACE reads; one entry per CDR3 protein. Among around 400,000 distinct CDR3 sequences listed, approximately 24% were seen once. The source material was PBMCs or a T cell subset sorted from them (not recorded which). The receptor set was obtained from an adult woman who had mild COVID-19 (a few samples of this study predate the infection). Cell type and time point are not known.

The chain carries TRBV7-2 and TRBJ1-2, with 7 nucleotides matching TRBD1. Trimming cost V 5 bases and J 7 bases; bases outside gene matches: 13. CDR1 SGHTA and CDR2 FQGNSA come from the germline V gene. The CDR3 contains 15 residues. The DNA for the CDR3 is TGTGCCAGCAGCGCTCCCGGGACAGCAAGAAGTGGCTACACCTTC. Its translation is CASSAPGTARSGYTF.

As DNA, the CDR3 is TGTGCCACCCATCCCGGGGCCGGGGAGCTGTTTTTT. Amino acid sequence: CATHPGAGELFF. This sequence joins TRBV19 and TRBJ2-2; TRBD2 might be the D (5 bases). V lost 10 bases, J lost 6 bases, and 12 bases lay in between. CDR3 length: 12 amino acids. Germline CDR1 reads LNHDA; CDR2 reads SQIVND (reference sequence).

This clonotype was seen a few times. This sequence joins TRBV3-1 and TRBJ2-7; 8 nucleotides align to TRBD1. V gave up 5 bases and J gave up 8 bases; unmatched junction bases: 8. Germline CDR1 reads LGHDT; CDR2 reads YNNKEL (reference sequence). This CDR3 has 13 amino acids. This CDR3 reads CASSSGTGDKQYF. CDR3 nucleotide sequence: TGTGCCAGCAGCTCAGGGACAGGAGATAAGCAGTACTTC.

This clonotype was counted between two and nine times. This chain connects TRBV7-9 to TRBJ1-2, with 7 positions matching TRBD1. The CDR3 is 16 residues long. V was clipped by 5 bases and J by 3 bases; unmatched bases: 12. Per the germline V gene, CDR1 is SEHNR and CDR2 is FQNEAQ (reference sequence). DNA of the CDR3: TGTGCCAGCAGCAGATCGACAGGGCCTCACTACTATGGCTACACCTTC. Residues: CASSRSTGPHYYGYTF.

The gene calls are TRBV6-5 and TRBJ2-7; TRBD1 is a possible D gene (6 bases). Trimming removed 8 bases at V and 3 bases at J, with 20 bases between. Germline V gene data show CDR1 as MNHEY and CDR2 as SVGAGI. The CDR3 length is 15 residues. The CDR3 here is CASGLGAGFGYEQYF. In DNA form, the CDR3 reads TGTGCCAGCGGGTTGGGGGCTGGGTTTGGCTACGAGCAGTACTTC.

CDR3 region: CASTEVGGATEAFF. The CDR3 region has the DNA TGTGCCAGCACCGAAGTCGGGGGAGCCACTGAAGCTTTCTTT. This chain joins TRBV7-9 and TRBJ1-1, with D possibly being TRBD1 (5 bases). With 7 bases removed from V and 4 bases from J, the gap between germline ends came to 16 bases. CDR3 size: 14 residues. Germline V gives CDR1 SEHNR, CDR2 FQNEAQ (reference sequence). Using reference TRBV7-9 and TRBJ1-1 for the parts outside the CDR3, the full variable domain is DTGVSQNPRHKITKRGQNVTFRCDPISEHNRLYWYRQTLGQGPEFLTYFQNEAQLEKSRLLSDRFSAERPKGSFSTLEIQRTEQGDSAMYLCASTEVGGATEAFFGQGTRLTVV.

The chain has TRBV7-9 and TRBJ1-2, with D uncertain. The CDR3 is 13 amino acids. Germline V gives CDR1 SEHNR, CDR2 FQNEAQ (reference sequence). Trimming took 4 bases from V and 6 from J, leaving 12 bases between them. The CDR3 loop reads CASSSAASHGYTF. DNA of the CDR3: TGTGCCAGCAGCTCAGCGGCCAGTCATGGCTACACCTTC.

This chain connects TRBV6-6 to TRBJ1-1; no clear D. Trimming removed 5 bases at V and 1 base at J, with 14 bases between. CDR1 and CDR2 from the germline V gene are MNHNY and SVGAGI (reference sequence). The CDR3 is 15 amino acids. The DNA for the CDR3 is TGTGCCAGCAGTCTCCTGAACCGGGGGAACACTGAAGCTTTCTTT. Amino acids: CASSLLNRGNTEAFF.

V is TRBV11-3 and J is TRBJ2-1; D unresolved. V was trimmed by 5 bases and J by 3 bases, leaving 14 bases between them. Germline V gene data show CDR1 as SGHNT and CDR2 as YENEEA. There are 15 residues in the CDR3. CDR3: CASSVRGSGYNEQFF. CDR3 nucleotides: TGTGCCAGCAGCGTTCGAGGCTCGGGCTACAATGAGCAGTTCTTC.